This is a list of T cell receptor beta chains from one sample in a study of blood T cell repertoires in COVID-19. Repertoires were generated with immunoSEQ multiplex PCR, while TCRdb's copy carries only in-frame clones and drops some. The sample records roughly 300,000 clones, around 88% being singletons. Sequencing used peripheral blood. These receptors all come from a woman in her forties or fifties with acute or convalescent COVID-19. Both conserved end residues are part of each CDR3. Each record gives: CDR3 protein, CDR3 DNA, V gene, J gene, CDR3 length, D gene, clone size. D genes are given only for firm matches. Size tells how often a clone was seen (once, few, many) or the class of an expanded clone, and some rows leave it out.

CDR3 protein: CASSQEGSAGGGIDTQYF
CDR3 DNA: TGCGCCAGCAGCCAAGAAGGGTCAGCGGGAGGGGGGATAGATACGCAGTATTTT
V gene: TRBV4-1
J gene: TRBJ2-3
CDR3 length: 18
D gene: TRBD2
clone size: NA

CDR3 protein: CASSFSGEGAGNTIYF
CDR3 DNA: TGTGCCAGCAGCTTTTCAGGGGAAGGAGCTGGAAACACCATATATTTT
V gene: TRBV7-9
J gene: TRBJ1-3
CDR3 length: 16
D gene: NA
clone size: NA

CDR3 protein: CASSPGLGYSPLHF
CDR3 DNA: TGTGCCAGCAGTCCGGGACTGGGATATTCACCCCTCCACTTT
V gene: TRBV2
J gene: TRBJ1-6
CDR3 length: 14
D gene: NA
clone size: NA

CDR3 protein: CASSPGKGNTIYF
CDR3 DNA: TGTGCCAGTAGTCCAGGGAAAGGAAACACCATATATTTT
V gene: TRBV19
J gene: TRBJ1-3
CDR3 length: 13
D gene: NA
clone size: NA

CDR3 protein: CASSTTGSDTQYF
CDR3 DNA: TGTGCCAGCAGCACTACAGGGTCAGATACGCAGTATTTT
V gene: TRBV5-6
J gene: TRBJ2-3
CDR3 length: 13
D gene: NA
clone size: NA

CDR3 protein: CASSLGSGFDYEQYF
CDR3 DNA: TGTGCCAGCAGCTTAGGTTCAGGGTTCGACTACGAGCAGTACTTC
V gene: TRBV11-2
J gene: TRBJ2-7
CDR3 length: 15
D gene: NA
clone size: NA

CDR3 protein: CASRQGGNSPLHF
CDR3 DNA: TGTGCCAGCAGACAGGGGGGAAATTCACCCCTCCACTTT
V gene: TRBV12-3/TRBV12-4
J gene: TRBJ1-6
CDR3 length: 13
D gene: TRBD1
clone size: NA

CDR3 protein: CASSQDVRETDTQYF
CDR3 DNA: TGCGCCAGCAGCCAAGATGTCAGGGAAACAGATACGCAGTATTTT
V gene: TRBV4-3
J gene: TRBJ2-3
CDR3 length: 15
D gene: NA
clone size: once

CDR3 protein: CASSYSRATNEKLFF
CDR3 DNA: TGTGCCAGCAGTTACTCGAGGGCAACTAATGAAAAACTGTTTTTT
V gene: TRBV6-5
J gene: TRBJ1-4
CDR3 length: 15
D gene: NA
clone size: NA

CDR3 protein: CASSLGGRLVTEAFF
CDR3 DNA: TGTGCCAGCAGCTTGGGGGGGCGCCTGGTGACTGAAGCTTTCTTT
V gene: TRBV7-8
J gene: TRBJ1-1
CDR3 length: 15
D gene: NA
clone size: once

CDR3 protein: CASSSPGGHRKLFF
CDR3 DNA: TGTGCCAGCAGCTCCCCGGGGGGGCACAGAAAACTGTTTTTT
V gene: TRBV7-9
J gene: TRBJ1-4
CDR3 length: 14
D gene: NA
clone size: few

CDR3 protein: CASVLRQGSYNEQFF
CDR3 DNA: TGTGCCAGCGTCCTGCGCCAGGGATCCTACAATGAGCAGTTCTTC
V gene: TRBV27
J gene: TRBJ2-1
CDR3 length: 15
D gene: NA
clone size: NA

CDR3 protein: CASSLADRSYGYTF
CDR3 DNA: TGTGCCAGCAGCTTAGCTGACAGGTCGTATGGCTACACCTTC
V gene: TRBV7-2
J gene: TRBJ1-2
CDR3 length: 14
D gene: NA
clone size: NA

CDR3 protein: CASSLTGLEYGYTF
CDR3 DNA: TGTGCCAGCAGCTTGACAGGGCTAGAGTATGGCTACACCTTC
V gene: TRBV7-2
J gene: TRBJ1-2
CDR3 length: 14
D gene: TRBD1
clone size: NA

CDR3 protein: CASSPLTGGDTEAFF
CDR3 DNA: TGTGCCAGTAGTCCCTTGACAGGGGGGGACACTGAAGCTTTCTTT
V gene: TRBV19
J gene: TRBJ1-1
CDR3 length: 15
D gene: TRBD1
clone size: NA

CDR3 protein: CASSGSSDRLREKLFF
CDR3 DNA: TGTGCCAGCAGTGGAAGCTCGGACAGGTTAAGAGAAAAACTGTTTTTT
V gene: TRBV6-1
J gene: TRBJ1-4
CDR3 length: 16
D gene: TRBD1
clone size: NA

CDR3 protein: CASSENPAGNYGYTF
CDR3 DNA: TGTGCCAGCAGTGAAAACCCCGCAGGGAACTATGGCTACACCTTC
V gene: TRBV2
J gene: TRBJ1-2
CDR3 length: 15
D gene: NA
clone size: few

CDR3 protein: CASSLSPGGSPLHF
CDR3 DNA: TGTGCCAGCAGTCTGAGCCCCGGCGGTTCACCCCTCCACTTT
V gene: TRBV6-2/TRBV6-3
J gene: TRBJ1-6
CDR3 length: 14
D gene: NA
clone size: once

CDR3 protein: CAISDPELNTEAFF
CDR3 DNA: TGTGCCATCAGTGATCCGGAGCTGAACACTGAAGCTTTCTTT
V gene: TRBV10-3
J gene: TRBJ1-1
CDR3 length: 14
D gene: NA
clone size: NA

CDR3 protein: CAWSVYVNTEAFF
CDR3 DNA: TGTGCCTGGAGTGTGTATGTTAACACTGAAGCTTTCTTT
V gene: TRBV30
J gene: TRBJ1-1
CDR3 length: 13
D gene: NA
clone size: NA

CDR3 protein: CASSPDRADYGYTF
CDR3 DNA: TGTGCCAGCAGCCCGGACAGGGCGGACTATGGCTACACCTTC
V gene: TRBV2
J gene: TRBJ1-2
CDR3 length: 14
D gene: TRBD1
clone size: NA

CDR3 protein: CASSPPQGSEQYF
CDR3 DNA: TGTGCCAGCAGCCCACCACAGGGCAGCGAGCAGTACTTC
V gene: TRBV3-1/TRBV3-2
J gene: TRBJ2-7
CDR3 length: 13
D gene: NA
clone size: NA

CDR3 protein: CASSKQVYNEQFF
CDR3 DNA: TGTGCCAGCAGTAAACAGGTATACAATGAGCAGTTCTTC
V gene: TRBV27
J gene: TRBJ2-1
CDR3 length: 13
D gene: NA
clone size: NA